This T cell receptor (beta chain) was identified in a study of blood T cell repertoires in COVID-19. CDR1 is SGHTA and CDR2 is FQGTGA in the germline V gene. The V gene lost 2 bases and the J gene lost 4 bases, with 9 bases spanning the gap. This CDR3 has 13 amino acids. Assay used: immunoSEQ multiplex PCR; TCRdb lists only in-frame clones, some missing. This sample has under 200,000 clones, with about 86% found just once. The TCR comes from a man in his sixties with acute or convalescent COVID-19. The chain is built from TRBV7-3 and TRBJ2-7, with a tentative D call TRBD1 (6 bases). Sequenced input: peripheral blood. The CDR3 DNA reads as TGTGCCAGCAGCTTAGACAGGCAGTACGAGCAGTACTTC. This translates into CASSLDRQYEQYF.